This T cell receptor beta chain was retrieved from a study of T cells after yellow fever vaccination (dated by TCRdb to between 2018 and 2021). Concerning the study at large: The SMART-Seq v4 Ultra Low Input RNA kit was used to prepare libraries from fractions with low cell numbers. Two healthy male donors made up the cohort, one aged 18 to 29 years and the other aged 30 to 40 years. Bulk TCR alpha and beta repertoires were sequenced longitudinally to track T-cell clones before and after primary and booster YFV17D yellow fever vaccination. Blood was drawn at multiple timepoints before and after primary and secondary immunization, with bulk PBMC replicates and cell subsets isolated. Results the study describes overall, beyond this receptor: Computational filtering was required because FACS-sorted repertoires could contain abundant contaminating clonotypes from the bulk population. Most clones expanded after primary vaccination (about 95% of CD4 and 88% of CD8) were re-detected after the booster, suggesting that broad memory maintenance occurred. Only a couple of donors were included in the study, so the extent to which the findings can be generalized is limited. Compared with the primary T-cell response, the secondary T-cell response was weaker but faster, peaking on day 5 rather than day 15. A small fraction of clonotypes showed up in both the CD4 and CD8 compartments, probably as a result of convergent recombination.

Reading the germline V gene gives CDR1 SGHDN and CDR2 FVKESK. Measured from the cysteine to the phenylalanine, the CDR3 is 13 residues long. Just the 39-base CDR3 DNA is kept, in frame starting at base 1. V is pruned by 5 bases and J by 3 bases, leaving 3 bases of the junction without a gene match. The sample's treatment or condition label, in plain terms: live attenuated yellow fever vaccine strain. Two biological replicates of bulk PBMCs were collected at each blood-draw timepoint. A standard Ficoll-Paque protocol was used to isolate PBMCs from peripheral blood. TriZol was used to extract RNA from bulk PBMCs, CD4 and CD8 fractions, and dextramer-positive and dextramer-negative fractions. In its sample, this clonotype was seen a few times. This receptor's antigen is unknown. No quality values exist for individual bases; no much larger clone is one base distant. TCR cDNA was synthesized by 5'RACE template switching, which introduced a universal primer site and unique molecular identifiers. cDNA synthesis was primed from both the TCR alpha and TCR beta constant segments. Libraries were amplified in two PCR steps, with sample barcodes and sequencing adapters added in the second step. Sequencing of the libraries was done on either Illumina HiSeq 2500 (2x100 bp) or NovaSeq (2x150 bp). The source study handled its data this way. Reads were demultiplexed and collapsed into UMI consensus sequences with MIGEC, and V(D)J alignment was performed with MiXCR. Using edgeR on replicate PBMC samples, clonotypes were called vaccine-responding if FDR was below 0.01 and the log2 fold change was above 5 up to day 15. CD4 or CD8 identity was assigned to each bulk clonotype according to whether the clonotype was present at higher abundance in the sequenced CD4 repertoire or the sequenced CD8 repertoire. In TCRdb, the public reads were trimmed at Q25 with fastp and aligned with MiXCR, with productive beta chains retained. Rows merge per CDR3 protein into single entries with the most common DNA and genes. What appears here as the V and J calls and clone size reflects TCRdb's work, not the paper's. The sample profile shows approximately 510,000 distinct CDR3 sequences; around a fifth of them were found once. The ten most abundant clones make up approximately 15% of the sample.

Source: PBMCs, taken 20 to 25 days after the first yellow fever vaccination. The rearranged segments are TRBV14 and TRBJ2-7, and 8 junctional nucleotides match TRBD1. The receptor was isolated from a young man who received the YFV17D yellow fever vaccine. Read as DNA, the sequence is TGTGCCAGCAGCTGGACAGGGATCTACGAGCAGTACTTC. It specifies CASSWTGIYEQYF. With the portions outside the CDR3 filled from the reference TRBV14 and TRBJ2-7 genes, the complete variable region becomes EAGVTQFPSHSVIEKGQTVTLRCDPISGHDNLYWYRRVMGKEIKFLLHFVKESKQDESGMPNNRFLAERTGGTYSTLKVQPAELEDSGVYFCASSWTGIYEQYFGPGTRLTVT.